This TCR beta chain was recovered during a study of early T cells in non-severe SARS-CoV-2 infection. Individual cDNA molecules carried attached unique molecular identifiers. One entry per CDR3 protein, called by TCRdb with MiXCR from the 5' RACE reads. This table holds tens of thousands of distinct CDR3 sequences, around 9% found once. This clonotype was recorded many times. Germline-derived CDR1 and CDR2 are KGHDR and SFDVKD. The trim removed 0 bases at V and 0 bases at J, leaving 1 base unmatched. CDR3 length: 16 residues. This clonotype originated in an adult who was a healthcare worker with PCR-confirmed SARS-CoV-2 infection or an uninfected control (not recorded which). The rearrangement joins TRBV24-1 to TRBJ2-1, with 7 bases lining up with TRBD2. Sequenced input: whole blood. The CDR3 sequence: CATSDLSGTSYNEQFF. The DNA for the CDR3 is TGTGCCACCAGTGATTTGAGCGGGACCTCCTACAATGAGCAGTTCTTC.